The sequence of this TCR beta chain was determined in a study of CD8+ T cells in alopecia areata. About the study: Each day, treated patients took oral tofacitinib twice, at 5 to 10 mg per dose. Tofacitinib therapy took 6 to 18 months; 6 months off drug came after.

CDR1 SEHNR and CDR2 FQNEAQ come from the germline V gene (reference sequence). Germline trimming cut 5 bases from V and 3 bases from J; bases unmatched to any gene: 5. This CDR3 comprises 14 residues. Study observations and caveats: More clonal than normal scalp was lesional scalp, particularly alopecia totalis/universalis.

The treatment is: oral pan-JAK inhibitor, 5-10 mg twice daily. Collected material from alopecia areata patients comprised lesional scalp punch biopsies and peripheral blood. A single count supports this clone. Its antigen remains unknown. Extraction of RNA preceded its reverse transcription into cDNA, which served as the sequencing template. The data were produced by immunoSEQ multiplex PCR, yet TCRdb's version contains in-frame clones alone and is incomplete. Seen here are 150,000 to 200,000 clones, more than 55% observed once, and the top ten hold about 1.3%. The sequenced sample was CD4+ T cells sorted from blood, obtained at approximately week 50, from a patient treated with tofacitinib. The chain is built from TRBV7-9 and TRBJ2-7; 9 bases line up with TRBD1. The receptor was isolated from a human donor with alopecia areata. CDR3 residues: CASSAGTGIYEQYF. The CDR3 nucleotides read TGTGCCAGCAGCGCCGGGACAGGGATCTACGAGCAGTACTTC. The entire variable domain, with the rest obtained from reference TRBV7-9 and TRBJ2-7, is as follows: DTGVSQNPRHKITKRGQNVTFRCDPISEHNRLYWYRQTLGQGPEFLTYFQNEAQLEKSRLLSDRFSAERPKGSFSTLEIQRTEQGDSAMYLCASSAGTGIYEQYFGPGTRLTVT.